The present T cell receptor (beta chain) was sequenced within a study of blood T cell repertoires in COVID-19. Across the whole study: Sites in the United States, Italy and Spain provided acute and convalescent COVID-19 samples. T cells, B-cell-depleted T cells, or PBMCs provided the cDNA or gDNA that served as material.

Assay: immunoSEQ multiplex PCR; the TCRdb copy retains only in-frame clones and omits some. The sample has about 300,000 clones; approximately 85% are singletons. This CDR3 has 16 residues. The V gene's germline CDR1 is MNHNY and CDR2 SVGAGI (reference sequence). V was cut by 0 bases and J by 3 bases, with 15 bases left in between. The sample was peripheral blood. The chain combines TRBV6-6 with TRBJ2-7; D unresolved. This TCR came from a woman aged 45-65 years with acute or convalescent COVID-19. The CDR3 sequence: CASSYSNSPVHYEQYF. The CDR3 DNA is TGTGCCAGCAGTTACTCGAATTCTCCAGTCCACTACGAGCAGTACTTC.